This T cell receptor beta chain was sequenced during a study of T cells in Graves' hyperthyroidism and ophthalmopathy. Overall study context: It was at initial diagnosis, before any treatment, that peripheral blood was collected.

TCR beta CDR3 regions were amplified from RNA transcripts. With the HTBI primer set, the TCR CDR3 went through a first round of RT-PCR. One entry per CDR3 protein results from TCRdb running MiXCR on the multiplex PCR reads. The table has roughly 700,000 distinct CDR3 sequences, 14% seen once. With 6 bases removed from V and 4 bases from J, the gap between germline ends came to 15 bases. The germline V gene encodes CDR1 MNHNS and CDR2 SASEGT. The CDR3 sequence is 14 residues long. Together with thyroid ultrasound, orbital computed tomography, serum thyroxine and TRAb, clinical symptoms were used for diagnoses. About 10 ml fresh peripheral blood yielded the PBMCs.

The sample was blood. This receptor was identified in a woman between 18 and 30 years old with Graves' hyperthyroidism. The rearrangement uses TRBV6-1 and TRBJ1-1; D gene unclear. CDR3 sequence: CASSPNPGPTEAFF. The CDR3 DNA reads as TGTGCCAGCAGCCCGAATCCGGGCCCCACTGAAGCTTTCTTT.